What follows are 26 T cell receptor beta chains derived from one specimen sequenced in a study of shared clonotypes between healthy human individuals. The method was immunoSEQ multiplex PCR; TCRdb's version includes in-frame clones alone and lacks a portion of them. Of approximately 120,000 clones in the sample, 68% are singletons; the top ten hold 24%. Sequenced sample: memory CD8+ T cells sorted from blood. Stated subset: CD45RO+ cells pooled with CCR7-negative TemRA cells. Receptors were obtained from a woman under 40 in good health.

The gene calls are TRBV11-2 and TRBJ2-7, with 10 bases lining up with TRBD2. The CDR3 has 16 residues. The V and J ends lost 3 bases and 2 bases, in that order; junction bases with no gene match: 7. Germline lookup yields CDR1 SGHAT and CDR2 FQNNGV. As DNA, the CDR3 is TGTGCCAGCAGCTTCTTTAGCGGGAGGATCACCTACGAGCAGTACTTC. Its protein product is CASSFFSGRITYEQYF.

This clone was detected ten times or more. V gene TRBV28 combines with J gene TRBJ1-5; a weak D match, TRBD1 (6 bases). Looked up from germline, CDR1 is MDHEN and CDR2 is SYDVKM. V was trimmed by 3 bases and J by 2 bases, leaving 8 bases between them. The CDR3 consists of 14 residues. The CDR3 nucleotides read TGTGCCAGCAGTTTGGCAGGGGGCAATCAGCCCCAGCATTTT. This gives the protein CASSLAGGNQPQHF.

CDR3 nucleotide sequence: TGCGCCAGCAGCGATGGACTAGCGGGATACTCCGAGCAGTACTTC. Protein: CASSDGLAGYSEQYF. This chain joins TRBV5-1 and TRBJ2-7; TRBD2 aligns across 12 bases. Germline CDR1 is SGHRS and CDR2 is YFSETQ. The trim removed 4 bases at V and 6 bases at J, leaving 8 bases unmatched. CDR3 length: 15 residues.

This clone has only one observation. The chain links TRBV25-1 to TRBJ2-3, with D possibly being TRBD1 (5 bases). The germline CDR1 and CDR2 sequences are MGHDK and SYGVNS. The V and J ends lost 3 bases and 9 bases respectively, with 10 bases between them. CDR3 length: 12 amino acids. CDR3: CASSDRAATQYF. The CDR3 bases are TGTGCCAGCAGTGACAGGGCGGCGACGCAGTATTTT.

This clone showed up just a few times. CDR3 sequence reads: CASSETQREGQDTQYF. DNA for the CDR3: TGTGCCAGCAGTGAGACCCAGCGGGAGGGCCAAGATACGCAGTATTTT. The chain couples TRBV25-1 to TRBJ2-3, with 10 bases aligning to TRBD2. The CDR3 covers 16 residues. In germline, CDR1 is MGHDK, CDR2 SYGVNS. The ends lost 3 bases at V and 5 bases at J; junction bases unmatched: 8.

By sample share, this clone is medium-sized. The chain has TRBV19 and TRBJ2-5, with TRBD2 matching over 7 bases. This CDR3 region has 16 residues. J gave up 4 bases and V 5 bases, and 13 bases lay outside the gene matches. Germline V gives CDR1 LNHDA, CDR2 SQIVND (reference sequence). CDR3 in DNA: TGTGCCAGTAGTCCATTCGTCGGACTAGGGGTAGAGACCCAGTACTTC. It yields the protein CASSPFVGLGVETQYF.

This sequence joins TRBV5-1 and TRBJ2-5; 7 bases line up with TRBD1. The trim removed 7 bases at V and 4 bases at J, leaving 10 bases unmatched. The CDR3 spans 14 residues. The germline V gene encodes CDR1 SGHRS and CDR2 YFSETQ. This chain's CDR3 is CASSLEWTGETQYF. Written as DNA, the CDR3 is TGCGCCAGCTCCCTTGAGTGGACAGGAGAGACCCAGTACTTC. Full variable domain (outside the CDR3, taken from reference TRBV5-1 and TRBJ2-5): KAGVTQTPRYLIKTRGQQVTLSCSPISGHRSVSWYQQTPGQGLQFLFEYFSETQRNKGNFPGRFSGRQFSNSRSEMNVSTLELGDSALYLCASSLEWTGETQYFGPGTRLLVL.

The CDR3 reads CASSRRSGFGSGELFF. The CDR3, as DNA: TGTGCCAGCAGCCGCCGGAGCGGGTTCGGGTCCGGGGAGCTGTTTTTT. This rearrangement joins TRBV9 to TRBJ2-2, with a tentative D call TRBD2 (6 bases). The CDR3 is made up of 16 amino acids. Deletions cut 4 bases from V and 6 bases from J, with 19 bases between. Germline V gene sequence: CDR1 SGDLS, CDR2 YYNGEE. Filled out from reference TRBV9 and TRBJ2-2, the complete variable domain reads DSGVTQTPKHLITATGQRVTLRCSPRSGDLSVYWYQQSLDQGLQFLIQYYNGEERAKGNILERFSAQQFPDLHSELNLSSLELGDSALYFCASSRRSGFGSGELFFGEGSRLTVL.

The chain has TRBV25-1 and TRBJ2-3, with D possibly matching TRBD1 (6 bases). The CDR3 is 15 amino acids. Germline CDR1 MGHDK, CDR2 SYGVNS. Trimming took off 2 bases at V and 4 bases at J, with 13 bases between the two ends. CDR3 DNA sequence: TGTGCCAGCAGTGAAGGGGCAGGGGTTTCAGATACGCAGTATTTT. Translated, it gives CASSEGAGVSDTQYF.

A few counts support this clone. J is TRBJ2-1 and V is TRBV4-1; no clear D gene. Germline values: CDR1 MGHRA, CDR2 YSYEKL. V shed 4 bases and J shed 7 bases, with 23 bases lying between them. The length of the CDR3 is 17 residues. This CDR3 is CASSRGGLVLLGNEQFF. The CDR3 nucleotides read TGCGCCAGCAGCCGCGGTGGCCTGGTGCTCCTGGGGAATGAGCAGTTCTTC.

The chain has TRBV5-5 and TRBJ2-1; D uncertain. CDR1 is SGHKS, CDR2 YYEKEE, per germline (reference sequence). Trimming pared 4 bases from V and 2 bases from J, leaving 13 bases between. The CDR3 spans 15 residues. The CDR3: CASSALLTPYNEQFF. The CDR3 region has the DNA TGTGCCAGCAGCGCCTTACTAACCCCCTACAATGAGCAGTTCTTC.

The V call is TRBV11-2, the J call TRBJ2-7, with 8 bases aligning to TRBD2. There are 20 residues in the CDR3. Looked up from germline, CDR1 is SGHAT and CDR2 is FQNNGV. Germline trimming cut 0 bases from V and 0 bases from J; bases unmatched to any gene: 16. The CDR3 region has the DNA TGTGCCAGCAGCTTAGAGATCAGGGTGTTCCGGGAGGGAGGCTCCTACGAGCAGTACTTC. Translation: CASSLEIRVFREGGSYEQYF. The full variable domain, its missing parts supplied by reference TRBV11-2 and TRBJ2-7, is EAGVAQSPRYKIIEKRQSVAFWCNPISGHATLYWYQQILGQGPKLLIQFQNNGVVDDSQLPKDRFSAERLKGVDSTLKIQPAKLEDSAVYLCASSLEIRVFREGGSYEQYFGPGTRLTVT.

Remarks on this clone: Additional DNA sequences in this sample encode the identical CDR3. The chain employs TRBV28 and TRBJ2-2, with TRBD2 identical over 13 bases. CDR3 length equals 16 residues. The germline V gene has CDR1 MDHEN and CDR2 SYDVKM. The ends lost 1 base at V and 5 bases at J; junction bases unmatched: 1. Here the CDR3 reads CASSLSLAGGTGELFF. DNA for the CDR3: TGTGCCAGCAGTTTATCACTAGCGGGAGGGACCGGGGAGCTGTTTTTT.

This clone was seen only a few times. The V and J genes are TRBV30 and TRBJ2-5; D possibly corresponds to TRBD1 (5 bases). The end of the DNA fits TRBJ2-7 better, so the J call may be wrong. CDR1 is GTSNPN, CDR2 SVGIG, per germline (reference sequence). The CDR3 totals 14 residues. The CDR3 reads CAWSPTVEPYEQYF. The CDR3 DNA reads TGTGCCTGGAGTCCGACAGTGGAACCCTACGAGCAGTACTTC.

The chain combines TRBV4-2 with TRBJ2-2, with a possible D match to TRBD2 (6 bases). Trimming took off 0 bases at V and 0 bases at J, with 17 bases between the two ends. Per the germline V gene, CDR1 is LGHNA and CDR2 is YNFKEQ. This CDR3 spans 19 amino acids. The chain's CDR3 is CASSQDPDSGYANTGELFF. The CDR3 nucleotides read TGTGCCAGCAGCCAAGATCCGGATAGCGGATACGCGAACACCGGGGAGCTGTTTTTT.

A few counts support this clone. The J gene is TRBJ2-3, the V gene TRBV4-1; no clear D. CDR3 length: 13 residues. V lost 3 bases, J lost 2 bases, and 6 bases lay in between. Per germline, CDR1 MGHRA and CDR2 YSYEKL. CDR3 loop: CASSHLYTDTQYF. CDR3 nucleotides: TGCGCCAGCAGCCACCTCTACACAGATACGCAGTATTTT.

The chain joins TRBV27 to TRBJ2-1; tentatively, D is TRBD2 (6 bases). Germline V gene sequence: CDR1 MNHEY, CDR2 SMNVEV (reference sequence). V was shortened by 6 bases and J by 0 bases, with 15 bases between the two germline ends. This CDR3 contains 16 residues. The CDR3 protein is CASRGLALSSYNEQFF. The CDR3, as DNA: TGTGCCAGCAGGGGGCTAGCGTTGAGCTCCTACAATGAGCAGTTCTTC.

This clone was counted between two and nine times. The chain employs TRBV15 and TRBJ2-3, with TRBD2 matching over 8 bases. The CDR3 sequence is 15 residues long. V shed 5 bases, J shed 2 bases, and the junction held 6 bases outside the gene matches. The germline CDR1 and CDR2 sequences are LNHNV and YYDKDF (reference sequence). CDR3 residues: CATSAQTSDTDTQYF. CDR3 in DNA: TGTGCCACCAGCGCGCAGACTAGCGACACAGATACGCAGTATTTT.

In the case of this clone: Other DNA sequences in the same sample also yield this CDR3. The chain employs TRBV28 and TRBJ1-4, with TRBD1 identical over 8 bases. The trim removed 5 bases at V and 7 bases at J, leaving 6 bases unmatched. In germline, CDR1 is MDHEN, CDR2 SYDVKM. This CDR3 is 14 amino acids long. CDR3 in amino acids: CASSLQGAGEKLFF. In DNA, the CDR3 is TGTGCCAGCAGTCTCCAGGGGGCGGGTGAAAAACTGTTTTTT.

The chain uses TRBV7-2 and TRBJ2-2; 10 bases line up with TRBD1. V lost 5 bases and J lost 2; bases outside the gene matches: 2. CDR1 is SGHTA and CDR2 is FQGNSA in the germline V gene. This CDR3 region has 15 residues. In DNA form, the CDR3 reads TGTGCCAGCAGCAGGACAGGGGGAAACACCGGGGAGCTGTTTTTT. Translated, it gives CASSRTGGNTGELFF.

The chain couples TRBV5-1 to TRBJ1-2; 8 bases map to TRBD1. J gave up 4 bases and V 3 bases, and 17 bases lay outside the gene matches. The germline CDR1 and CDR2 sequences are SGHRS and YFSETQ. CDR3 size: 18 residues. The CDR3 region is CASSSKWTGSEPSYGYTF. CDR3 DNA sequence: TGCGCCAGCAGCTCAAAATGGACAGGGTCCGAACCGAGCTATGGCTACACCTTC.

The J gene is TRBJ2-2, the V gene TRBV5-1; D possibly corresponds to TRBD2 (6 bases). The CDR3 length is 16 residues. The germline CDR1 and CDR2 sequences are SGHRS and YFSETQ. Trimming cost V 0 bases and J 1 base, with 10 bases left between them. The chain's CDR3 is CASSLAREMNTGELFF. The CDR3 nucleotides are TGCGCCAGCAGCTTGGCGCGGGAAATGAACACCGGGGAGCTGTTTTTT.

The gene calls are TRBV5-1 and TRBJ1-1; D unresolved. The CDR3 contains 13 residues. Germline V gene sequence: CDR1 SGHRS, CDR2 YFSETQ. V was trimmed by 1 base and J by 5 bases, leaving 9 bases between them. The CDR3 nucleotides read TGCGCCAGCAGCTTGCGCATCCCAACTGAAGCTTTCTTT. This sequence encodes CASSLRIPTEAFF.

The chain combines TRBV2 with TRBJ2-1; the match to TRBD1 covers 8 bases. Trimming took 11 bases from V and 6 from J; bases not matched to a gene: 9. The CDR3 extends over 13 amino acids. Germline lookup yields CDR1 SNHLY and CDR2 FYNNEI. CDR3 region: CAATGDGSNEQFF. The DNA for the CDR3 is TGTGCCGCGACAGGGGATGGAAGCAATGAGCAGTTCTTC.

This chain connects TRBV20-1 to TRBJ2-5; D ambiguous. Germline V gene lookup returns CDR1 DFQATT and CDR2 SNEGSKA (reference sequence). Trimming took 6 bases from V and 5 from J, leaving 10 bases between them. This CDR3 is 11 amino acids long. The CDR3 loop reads CSAATWETQYF. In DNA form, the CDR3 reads TGCAGTGCAGCCACCTGGGAGACCCAGTACTTC.

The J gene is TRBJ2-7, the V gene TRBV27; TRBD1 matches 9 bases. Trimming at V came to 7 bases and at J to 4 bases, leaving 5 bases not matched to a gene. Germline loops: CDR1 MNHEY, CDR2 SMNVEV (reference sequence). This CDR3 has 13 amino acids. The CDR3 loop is CASKGGTGYEQYF. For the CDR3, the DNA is TGTGCCAGCAAAGGGGGGACAGGGTACGAGCAGTACTTC.